Below are 6 T cell receptor beta chains sequenced from a single sample in a study of a mutant IDH1 vaccine in newly diagnosed glioma. Their target antigens are unknown. Indicated time point: week 47, end of study. Doses comprised 300 ug of mutant IDH1 20-mer peptide each, plus topical imiquimod. The table came from immunoSEQ multiplex PCR; TCRdb's copy has only in-frame clones and leaves some out. The table includes about 56,000 clones, about 79% detected once. The sequencing used PBMCs, collected from a glioma patient whose treatment included an IDH1 peptide vaccine. The receptors come from a man over 45 with glioma.

Turning to this clone: The sample holds other DNA sequences that translate to the same CDR3. V is TRBV2 and J is TRBJ1-1; maybe TRBD1 (5 bases). The CDR3 loop spans 14 amino acids. Trimming shortened V by 5 bases and J by 2 bases, and 12 bases separated the two germline ends. The germline V gene has CDR1 SNHLY and CDR2 FYNNEI. The CDR3 DNA reads TGTGCCAGCAGTTCAACTGACAGAAACACTGAAGCTTTCTTT. Encoded protein: CASSSTDRNTEAFF.

The gene calls are TRBV18 and TRBJ2-3, with D possibly TRBD1 on 6 matching bases. V was shortened by 2 bases and J by 5 bases, with 11 bases between the two germline ends. The length of the CDR3 is 14 residues. Germline CDR1 KGHSH, CDR2 LQKENI. DNA for the CDR3: TGTGCCAGCTCACCAGGGGGCCGAAGAGATACGCAGTATTTT. Protein sequence: CASSPGGRRDTQYF.

This chain uses TRBV5-3 with TRBJ1-4; D remains ambiguous. TRBV5-3 carries the ORF label, with uncertain function. The CDR3 spans 16 residues. The V end was cut by 4 bases, the J end by 0 bases, with 13 bases between. The CDR3 protein is CARSERTAATNEKLFF. The DNA for the CDR3 is TGTGCCAGAAGCGAACGAACTGCTGCAACTAATGAAAAACTGTTTTTT.

The J gene is TRBJ1-5, the V gene TRBV4-2; no firm D call. Trimming stripped 3 bases from V and 7 bases from J, with 10 bases between. Germline V gene sequence: CDR1 LGHNA, CDR2 YNFKEQ. This CDR3 spans 13 amino acids. In nucleotides, the CDR3 is TGTGCCAGCAGCCATCCCGACGGACAGCCCCAGCATTTT. Protein: CASSHPDGQPQHF.

This chain links TRBV5-4 with TRBJ2-1; 9 bases are shared with TRBD1. From germline, CDR1 is SGHNT and CDR2 YYREEE (reference sequence). The ends lost 5 bases at V and 8 bases at J; junction bases unmatched: 14. The CDR3 runs 16 residues. CDR3 nucleotide sequence: TGTGCCAGCAGTCCGAGGAGGGGACAGGGTACGGATGAGCAGTTCTTC. It translates to CASSPRRGQGTDEQFF.

This chain connects TRBV7-9 to TRBJ1-4; D possibly corresponds to TRBD1 (6 bases). The CDR3 has 14 residues. V gave up 5 bases and J gave up 3 bases, with 10 bases separating them. CDR1 and CDR2 from the germline V gene are SEHNR and FQNEAQ (reference sequence). The CDR3 bases are TGTGCCAGCAGCCGGGGACAACCTAATGAAAAACTGTTTTTT. Encoded protein: CASSRGQPNEKLFF.